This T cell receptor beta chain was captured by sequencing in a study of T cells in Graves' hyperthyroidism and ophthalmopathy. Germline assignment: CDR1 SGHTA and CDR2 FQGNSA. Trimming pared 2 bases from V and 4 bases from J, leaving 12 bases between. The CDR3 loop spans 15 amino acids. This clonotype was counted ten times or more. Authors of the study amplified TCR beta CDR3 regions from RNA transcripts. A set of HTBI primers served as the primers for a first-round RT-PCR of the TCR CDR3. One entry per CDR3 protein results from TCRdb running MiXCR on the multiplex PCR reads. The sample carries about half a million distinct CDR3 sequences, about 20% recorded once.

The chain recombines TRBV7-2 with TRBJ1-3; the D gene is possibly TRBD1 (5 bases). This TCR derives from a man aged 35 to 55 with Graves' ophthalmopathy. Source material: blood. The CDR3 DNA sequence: TGTGCCAGCAGCTTACAGGGAAGTCCGGGAAACACCATATATTTT. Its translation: CASSLQGSPGNTIYF.